The 15 T cell receptor beta chains below were found in one sample sequenced in a study of T cells after yellow fever vaccination. MiXCR, run by TCRdb on the 5' RACE reads, gives a single entry per CDR3 protein. The profile shows 30,000 to 40,000 distinct CDR3 sequences, 6.6% of them singletons. The sequenced sample was PBMCs, either bulk or a sorted T-cell subset (CD4+, CD8+, memory, or dextramer-sorted; not recorded which), obtained on the day of the first yellow fever vaccination. The origin of the receptors is a man younger than 30 who received the YFV17D yellow fever vaccine.

This clonotype has at least ten counts. V is TRBV14 and J is TRBJ2-1; the D gene is possibly TRBD2 (6 bases). CDR3 size: 14 residues. In germline, CDR1 is SGHDN, CDR2 FVKESK. With 1 base removed from V and 12 bases from J, the gap between germline ends came to 16 bases. CDR3 sequence reads: CASSQVAGHKGQFF. The CDR3 DNA sequence: TGTGCCAGCAGCCAAGTGGCGGGGCATAAGGGGCAGTTCTTC. The full variable domain, completed using reference TRBV14 and TRBJ2-1, is EAGVTQFPSHSVIEKGQTVTLRCDPISGHDNLYWYRRVMGKEIKFLLHFVKESKQDESGMPNNRFLAERTGGTYSTLKVQPAELEDSGVYFCASSQVAGHKGQFFGPGTRLTVL.

This clonotype was observed at least ten times. The chain links TRBV7-2 to TRBJ2-1, with 8 bases lining up with TRBD1. V lost 3 bases to trimming and J lost 6 bases; unmatched junction nucleotides: 4. Per germline, CDR1 SGHTA and CDR2 FQGNSA. The CDR3 totals 14 residues. The CDR3 spells CASSLDQGANEQFF. The CDR3 DNA sequence: TGTGCCAGCAGCTTGGACCAGGGGGCCAATGAGCAGTTCTTC.

This clonotype was counted ten times or more. This chain joins TRBV6-1 and TRBJ2-3; no firm D call. Trimming cost V 0 bases and J 12 bases, with 10 bases left between them. Germline V gene sequence: CDR1 MNHNS, CDR2 SASEGT. The CDR3 totals 12 residues. The CDR3 loop is CASSEAGPPQYF. In nucleotides, the CDR3 is TGTGCCAGCAGTGAAGCGGGCCCGCCCCAGTATTTT.

The rearrangement joins TRBV19 to TRBJ2-1, with 12 bases lining up with TRBD2. Germline V CDR1 and CDR2: LNHDA, SQIVND (reference sequence). The CDR3 is made up of 17 amino acids. The J segment lost 3 bases and the V segment lost 5 bases, leaving 8 bases of the junction unmatched. This chain's CDR3 is CASSSPRTSGVYNEQFF. DNA for the CDR3: TGTGCCAGTAGTTCTCCCCGGACTAGCGGGGTCTACAATGAGCAGTTCTTC.

Many counts were recorded for this clonotype. The gene calls are TRBV4-3 and TRBJ1-6; D is unclear. Trimming stripped 0 bases from V and 1 base from J, with 16 bases between. Germline values: CDR1 LGHNA, CDR2 YSLEER. The CDR3 spans 19 residues. CDR3 bases: TGCGCCAGCAGCCAAGATACTCCAACACCAGGATCCTATAATTCACCCCTCCACTTT. The encoded protein is CASSQDTPTPGSYNSPLHF.

The chain links TRBV4-3 to TRBJ2-6; D uncertain. Germline CDR1 is LGHNA and CDR2 is YSLEER. The CDR3 has 16 amino acids. V was clipped by 3 bases and J by 1 base, with 10 bases between them. The CDR3 here is CASSQRTPSGANVLTF. Written as DNA, the CDR3 is TGCGCCAGCAGCCAGCGGACCCCTTCTGGGGCCAACGTCCTGACTTTC.

At least ten counts were recorded for this clonotype. The chain recombines TRBV7-2 with TRBJ1-2; D might be TRBD1 (5 bases). Trimming stripped 0 bases from V and 3 bases from J, with 11 bases between. Per germline, CDR1 SGHTA and CDR2 FQGNSA. This CDR3 has 15 residues. The CDR3 DNA reads as TGTGCCAGCAGCTTAGCACAGTTCAGGGACTATGGCTACACCTTC. Amino acid sequence: CASSLAQFRDYGYTF.

There are many counts of this clonotype. The chain carries TRBV24-1 and TRBJ2-2; D ambiguous. The germline gives CDR1 KGHDR, CDR2 SFDVKD. The CDR3 is 13 residues long. V was shortened by 6 bases and J by 4 bases, with 8 bases between the two germline ends. The CDR3 spells CATSLSRTGELFF. CDR3 in DNA: TGTGCCACCAGTCTATCCCGCACCGGGGAGCTGTTTTTT.

At least ten counts were recorded for this clonotype. The genes are TRBV9 and TRBJ2-3; D remains ambiguous. The CDR3 spans 14 residues. Germline assignment: CDR1 SGDLS and CDR2 YYNGEE. V was pared by 4 bases and J by 0 bases, with 9 bases between. The CDR3 sequence: CASSTRTSTDTQYF. CDR3 DNA: TGTGCCAGCAGCACGCGGACGAGCACAGATACGCAGTATTTT.

This chain connects TRBV20-1 to TRBJ2-1, with TRBD1 identical over 7 bases. In germline, CDR1 is DFQATT, CDR2 SNEGSKA (reference sequence). The CDR3 covers 14 residues. V lost 6 bases, J lost 10 bases, and 15 bases stayed unmatched. The CDR3, as DNA: TGCAGTGCCACTCGTCATAGGGGGCCGCTAGAGCAGTTCTTC. This encodes CSATRHRGPLEQFF.

This clonotype was seen at least ten times. The chain couples TRBV5-1 to TRBJ2-2; 7 bases fit TRBD1. CDR1 is SGHRS and CDR2 is YFSETQ in the germline V gene. V trimming: 6 bases; J trimming: 0 bases; junction bases outside the gene matches: 5. The CDR3 spans 15 residues. Written as DNA, the CDR3 is TGCGCCAGCACGACGACAGGGACGAACACCGGGGAGCTGTTTTTT. This encodes CASTTTGTNTGELFF.

This clonotype showed up many times. CDR3 bases: TGCGCCAGCAGCTTGGAGGGGCTCGGCTACACCTTC. The encoded protein is CASSLEGLGYTF. V usage is TRBV5-1 and J usage is TRBJ1-2; TRBD1 might be the D (5 bases). Germline CDR1 SGHRS, CDR2 YFSETQ. V was clipped by 0 bases and J by 8 bases, with 8 bases between them. CDR3 size: 12 residues. Supplemented by reference TRBV5-1 and TRBJ1-2, the full variable domain reads KAGVTQTPRYLIKTRGQQVTLSCSPISGHRSVSWYQQTPGQGLQFLFEYFSETQRNKGNFPGRFSGRQFSNSRSEMNVSTLELGDSALYLCASSLEGLGYTFGSGTRLTVV.

This clonotype was seen at least ten times. The genes are TRBV20-1 and TRBJ2-1; D is ambiguous. The germline V and J ends were trimmed by 6 bases and 4 bases, with 10 bases remaining between them. CDR3 size: 12 residues. Germline V lookup: CDR1 DFQATT, CDR2 SNEGSKA (reference sequence). The CDR3 is CSAETNYNEQFF. The CDR3 DNA reads TGCAGTGCGGAAACCAATTACAATGAGCAGTTCTTC.

This clonotype has ten or more counts. The genes are TRBV7-9 and TRBJ2-1, with TRBD1 matching over 11 bases. The CDR3 covers 13 residues. With 5 bases clipped from V and 15 bases from J, the junction kept 9 bases outside the gene matches. Germline-derived CDR1 and CDR2 are SEHNR and FQNEAQ (reference sequence). This CDR3 reads CASSLNLGQGAFF. CDR3 bases: TGTGCCAGCAGCCTCAACCTTGGACAGGGGGCGTTCTTC.

This clonotype was observed many times. The chain is built from TRBV29-1 and TRBJ1-2; 7 positions agree with TRBD1. Germline loops: CDR1 SQVTM, CDR2 ANQGSEA. The CDR3 sequence is 12 residues long. CDR3 DNA sequence: TGCGGGGGAGGGGGCACCTTCTATGGCTACACCTTC. This translates into CGGGGTFYGYTF.